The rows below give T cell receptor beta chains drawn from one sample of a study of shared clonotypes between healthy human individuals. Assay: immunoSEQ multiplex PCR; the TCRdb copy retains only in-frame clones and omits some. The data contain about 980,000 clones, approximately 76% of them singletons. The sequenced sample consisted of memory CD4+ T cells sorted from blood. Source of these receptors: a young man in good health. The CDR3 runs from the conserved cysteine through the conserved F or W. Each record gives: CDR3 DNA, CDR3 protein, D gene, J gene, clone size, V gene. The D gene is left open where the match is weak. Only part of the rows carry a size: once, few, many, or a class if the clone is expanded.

TGTGCCAGCAGTTTATTAGCGGGGCAGTACAATGAGCAGTTCTTC,CASSLLAGQYNEQFF,TRBD2,TRBJ2-1,-,TRBV27
TGTGCCATCAGTGAATTAGCGGGGGGGAGCTCCTACAATGAGCAGTTCTTC,CAISELAGGSSYNEQFF,TRBD2,TRBJ2-1,-,TRBV10-3
TGTGCCAGCCGGCGAGGGGACGGAAACACCATATATTTT,CASRRGDGNTIYF,-,TRBJ1-3,-,TRBV6-6
TGTGCCAGCAGCCCTCGGGCCTTCCGGAACACTGAAGCTTTCTTT,CASSPRAFRNTEAFF,-,TRBJ1-1,many,TRBV9
TGCGCCAGCAGTGACGGGGGAAAACTGTTTTTT,CASSDGGKLFF,-,TRBJ1-4,few,TRBV10-2
TGTGCCAGCAGAAAAAGGGACAGTGCCGGGGAGCTGTTTTTT,CASRKRDSAGELFF,TRBD1,TRBJ2-2,many,TRBV6-1
TGTGCCAGCAGTTACCTTAACAGGGGTGGCTACACCTTC,CASSYLNRGGYTF,TRBD1,TRBJ1-2,-,TRBV6-6
TGTGCCAGCAGCTTAGGGTCAGGGGGAAACACAGATACGCAGTATTTT,CASSLGSGGNTDTQYF,TRBD1,TRBJ2-3,-,TRBV7-8
TGCGCCAGCAGCCGTCCGGGAGGTAGCGCGGGAAACACCATATATTTT,CASSRPGGSAGNTIYF,-,TRBJ1-3,-,TRBV5-1
TGTGCCAGCAGCTTAGAGTCCAACGCCGGGGAGCTGTTTTTT,CASSLESNAGELFF,-,TRBJ2-2,few,TRBV7-2
TGTGCCAGCAGTTACTCCCGACAGGGAGACACTGAAGCTTTCTTT,CASSYSRQGDTEAFF,TRBD1,TRBJ1-1,-,TRBV6-5
TGCGCCAGCACCAAGGGGGCCCAGGCCGAGGCAAAACTGTTTTTT,CASTKGAQAEAKLFF,TRBD1,TRBJ1-4,-,TRBV10-2
TGTGCCAGCAGGAGGGGACAGAAAGAGACCCAGTACTTC,CASRRGQKETQYF,TRBD1,TRBJ2-5,-,TRBV27
TGTGCCTCCCAGGGGACAGGCTACTCCGACGCCACCGGGGAGCTGTTTTTT,CASQGTGYSDATGELFF,TRBD1,TRBJ2-2,-,TRBV18
TGTGCCAGTAGTATCGGGAGCGGCGGCACAGATACGCAGTATTTT,CASSIGSGGTDTQYF,-,TRBJ2-3,-,TRBV19
TGCAGCGTTGAAGATAATGCAGATACGCAGTATTTT,CSVEDNADTQYF,-,TRBJ2-3,few,TRBV29-1
TGTGCCAGCAGCCCCCGGGGGGTTATGACAGATACGCAGTATTTT,CASSPRGVMTDTQYF,TRBD2,TRBJ2-3,once,TRBV7-9
TGTGCCAGCAGCCCCGGGACTAGCGGGGGTTACGAGCAGTACTTC,CASSPGTSGGYEQYF,TRBD2,TRBJ2-7,-,TRBV7-3
TGTGCCAGCAGTTACTCGAGAGGCGGGGGAGTCAATGAGCAGTTCTTC,CASSYSRGGGVNEQFF,TRBD2,TRBJ2-1,-,TRBV6-5
TGTGCCAGCAACCAGGGGCCTAACACCGGGGAGCTGTTTTTT,CASNQGPNTGELFF,-,TRBJ2-2,once,TRBV5-4
TGTGCCAGCAGTTACCTGGGAGGGGGGGTCTACAATGAGCAGTTCTTC,CASSYLGGGVYNEQFF,-,TRBJ2-1,-,TRBV6-5
TGTGCCAGCAGTCGTGACAGGCCTGAAGCTTTCTTT,CASSRDRPEAFF,-,TRBJ1-1,-,TRBV7-9
TGTGCCAGCAGTTCCTCTGGGAGGGCCGCTAGCACAGATACGCAGTATTTT,CASSSSGRAASTDTQYF,TRBD2,TRBJ2-3,once,TRBV28
TGTGCCAGCAGTTCCGGACAGCGAAGACCCTACGAGCAGTACTTC,CASSSGQRRPYEQYF,-,TRBJ2-7,few,TRBV28
TGTGCCAGCAGCTTCATAAGGGATTCACCCCTCCACTTT,CASSFIRDSPLHF,-,TRBJ1-6,few,TRBV7-2
TGTGCCAGCAGCTCCACACAGGGGAGGGCTGAAGCTTTCTTT,CASSSTQGRAEAFF,TRBD1,TRBJ1-1,once,TRBV27
TGTGCCAGCAGCTTTTCACATCAACAGCCCCAGCATTTT,CASSFSHQQPQHF,-,TRBJ1-5,-,TRBV7-2
TGTGCCAGTAGTATAGTACTGGGGGAGACCCAGTACTTC,CASSIVLGETQYF,-,TRBJ2-5,-,TRBV19
TGCGCCAGCAGTGAGCCATTGACAGGGAAGGGCGGTGGCTACACCTTC,CASSEPLTGKGGGYTF,TRBD1,TRBJ1-2,-,TRBV10-2
TGTGCCAGCAGTACCCAGGACAGCGCCAGACCCTACGAGCAGTACTTC,CASSTQDSARPYEQYF,-,TRBJ2-7,-,TRBV27
TGTGCCAGCTCACCTACAAGCGGGAGGGGCACCGGGGAGCTGTTTTTT,CASSPTSGRGTGELFF,TRBD2,TRBJ2-2,-,TRBV18
TGTGCCAGCAGTGGTGAAGCGAACACCGGGGAGCTGTTTTTT,CASSGEANTGELFF,-,TRBJ2-2,once,TRBV2
TGTGCCAGCAGCTTAAGACAGGGAATGAACACTGAAGCTTTCTTT,CASSLRQGMNTEAFF,TRBD1,TRBJ1-1,-,TRBV7-8
TGTGCCAGCAGTCATCCAACTGGCCTAGCAGTGACCCAGTACTTC,CASSHPTGLAVTQYF,-,TRBJ2-5,few,TRBV6-5
TGTGCCAGCAGTGTGAAGGGACAGGGGGCCGGGGAGCTGTTTTTT,CASSVKGQGAGELFF,TRBD1,TRBJ2-2,-,TRBV2
TGTGCCTGGGGTGGACAGGGAAAAATTTCTTCACCCCTCCACTTT,CAWGGQGKISSPLHF,TRBD1,TRBJ1-6,-,TRBV30
TGTGCCAGCAGCTTCTTGTCTGGGAGTAATGAAAAACTGTTTTTT,CASSFLSGSNEKLFF,-,TRBJ1-4,-,TRBV5-5
TGTGCCAGCACCCCCGTTGGTGACCAGGGCGGCTACACCTTC,CASTPVGDQGGYTF,-,TRBJ1-2,-,TRBV6-5
TGTGCCAGCAAGGACTGGGGTTCCTACGAGCAGTACTTC,CASKDWGSYEQYF,-,TRBJ2-7,-,TRBV2
TGTGCCAGCGGGGACTGGGGCACAGATACGCAGTATTTT,CASGDWGTDTQYF,-,TRBJ2-3,-,TRBV7-2
TGTGCCAGCAGTGTTGCCGGGGGGTCTGGCTACACCTTC,CASSVAGGSGYTF,-,TRBJ1-2,-,TRBV27
TGTGCCAGTATGGGGTCAGGAGGGGCTAATCAGCCCCAGCATTTT,CASMGSGGANQPQHF,-,TRBJ1-5,-,TRBV19
TGTGCCAGCAGCATGAGCGGGGGCCCTTCCTCCTACGAGCAGTACTTC,CASSMSGGPSSYEQYF,TRBD2,TRBJ2-7,-,TRBV7-9
TGTGCCACCAGCAGGGGAATAGAGGAAAAACTGTTTTTT,CATSRGIEEKLFF,-,TRBJ1-4,few,TRBV15
TGCGCCAGCAGCCAGAGACAGGACGCGAACACCGGGGAGCTGTTTTTT,CASSQRQDANTGELFF,-,TRBJ2-2,few,TRBV5-1
TGTGCCAGCAGCCAAGAGTACCAGCCCGGGGAGCTGTTTTTT,CASSQEYQPGELFF,-,TRBJ2-2,once,TRBV14
TGTGCCAGTATGCCAGGGTCTTTTGAGAACACTGAAGCTTTCTTT,CASMPGSFENTEAFF,-,TRBJ1-1,few,TRBV19
TGTGCCAGCAGCCCTCGCGTAGGGACCCTTGGCTACACCTTC,CASSPRVGTLGYTF,-,TRBJ1-2,-,TRBV14
TGTGCCATCAGTGAAGGAGAGAGGGAGACCCAGTACTTC,CAISEGERETQYF,-,TRBJ2-5,-,TRBV10-3
TGCAGCGCGGACATCCAAGGGACTGAAGCTTTCTTT,CSADIQGTEAFF,-,TRBJ1-1,-,TRBV29-1
TGTGCCACCCGAGGGACAGGGGGTAACTATGGCTACACCTTC,CATRGTGGNYGYTF,TRBD1,TRBJ1-2,-,TRBV19
TGTGCCAGCAGTTATCGACAGGCCAATAATGAAAAACTGTTTTTT,CASSYRQANNEKLFF,-,TRBJ1-4,-,TRBV6-5
TGTGCCAGCAGCGCCGACAGAGCTAACACTGAAGCTTTCTTT,CASSADRANTEAFF,-,TRBJ1-1,-,TRBV6-5
TGCAGCGTTGAGAGCTCTGGGGCCAACGTCCTGACTTTC,CSVESSGANVLTF,-,TRBJ2-6,-,TRBV29-1
TGTGCCAGCAGTTTAACATCGAACACTGAAGCTTTCTTT,CASSLTSNTEAFF,-,TRBJ1-1,-,TRBV27
TGTGCCAGCAGCGCCCTAGAAACCGGGGAGCTGTTTTTT,CASSALETGELFF,-,TRBJ2-2,-,TRBV11-2
TGCGCCAGCAGCTTGGAGGGAGGTAATTCACCCCTCCACTTT,CASSLEGGNSPLHF,-,TRBJ1-6,-,TRBV5-1
TGTGCCAGCTCACCAAAACAGGACCAGGGGTATTTT,CASSPKQDQGYF,-,TRBJ1-3,-,TRBV18
TGTGCCAGCAGCGCGGACCGGGCGCGGGGCACAGATACGCAGTATTTT,CASSADRARGTDTQYF,-,TRBJ2-3,many,TRBV7-2
TGTGCCAGCAGCTTGGTGGCGGGAGGATTCAATGAGCAGTTCTTC,CASSLVAGGFNEQFF,TRBD2,TRBJ2-1,few,TRBV5-5